This TCR beta chain was sequenced for a study of T-cell memory formation after mild COVID-19. The CDR3 covers 15 residues. V shed 6 bases and J 0 bases; nucleotides not matched to a gene: 5. CDR1 and CDR2 from the germline V gene are MGHRA and YSYEKL. TCRdb ran MiXCR on the 5' RACE reads and lists one entry per CDR3 protein. Here the sample spans 550,000 to 650,000 distinct CDR3 sequences, around 15% being singletons. Sequenced sample: PBMCs or a T cell subset sorted from them (not recorded which). The genes are TRBV4-1 and TRBJ1-1, with 9 bases aligning to TRBD1. This TCR was sampled from an adult woman who had mild COVID-19 (a few samples of this study predate the infection). Cell type and time point are not known. CDR3 residues: CASRQGAGMNTEAFF. The CDR3 nucleotides are TGCGCCAGCAGACAGGGGGCAGGGATGAACACTGAAGCTTTCTTT.